These 2 T cell receptor beta chains share one sample of origin, sequenced in a study of blood T cell repertoires in COVID-19. Assay used: immunoSEQ multiplex PCR; TCRdb lists only in-frame clones, some missing. The data contain approximately 150,000 clones, 60% to 85% of them seen just once; the ten biggest clones take up about 7.8%. Sequencing was performed on peripheral blood. Receptors were obtained from a woman in her sixties with COVID-19, enrolled during active disease.

The chain recombines TRBV5-6 with TRBJ2-2, with D possibly being TRBD1 (5 bases). The V and J ends lost 2 bases and 3 bases respectively, with 11 bases between them. CDR1 is SGHDT, CDR2 YYEEEE, per germline. The CDR3 totals 15 residues. CDR3 nucleotides: TGTGCCAGCAGCTTCGACAGAAGAGACACCGGGGAGCTGTTTTTT. This sequence encodes CASSFDRRDTGELFF. Supplemented by reference TRBV5-6 and TRBJ2-2, the full variable domain reads DAGVTQSPTHLIKTRGQQVTLRCSPKSGHDTVSWYQQALGQGPQFIFQYYEEEERQRGNFPDRFSGHQFPNYSSELNVNALLLGDSALYLCASSFDRRDTGELFFGEGSRLTVL.

The CDR3 spells CASSNRHLMLSYEQYF. The DNA for the CDR3 is TGTGCCAGCAGTAATAGACATTTAATGCTCTCCTACGAGCAGTACTTC. The chain recombines TRBV28 with TRBJ2-7; D ambiguous. The germline gives CDR1 MDHEN, CDR2 SYDVKM. V gave up 5 bases and J gave up 0 bases, with 17 bases separating them. CDR3 length: 16 amino acids.